This is a list of T cell receptor beta chains from one sample in a study of shared clonotypes between healthy human individuals. Sequencing was performed with immunoSEQ multiplex PCR; in TCRdb, only in-frame clones are kept and a portion is missing. The table includes approximately 2.4 million clones, around 95% detected once. What was sequenced was naive CD4+ T cells sorted from blood. Receptors were obtained from a man between 18 and 35 years old in good health. Both conserved end residues are part of each CDR3. D genes are given only for firm matches. Clone sizes are given selectively: once, few, many, or a class where the clone is expanded.

v_call: TRBV5-1; j_call: TRBJ2-3; clone_size: -; d_call: -; cdr3_nt: TGCGCCAGCAGCTTGGATACACAGAGCACAGATACGCAGTATTTT; cdr3_aa: CASSLDTQSTDTQYF
v_call: TRBV10-3; j_call: TRBJ2-5; clone_size: -; d_call: -; cdr3_nt: TGTGCCATCAGTGAGTCGGGGGTACTAGAGACCCAGTACTTC; cdr3_aa: CAISESGVLETQYF
v_call: TRBV5-8; j_call: TRBJ2-5; clone_size: -; d_call: -; cdr3_nt: TGTGCCAGCAGCTTGGTAGGGATAGAGACCCAGTACTTC; cdr3_aa: CASSLVGIETQYF
v_call: TRBV18; j_call: TRBJ2-7; clone_size: -; d_call: -; cdr3_nt: TGTGCCAGCTCACCCGGGACAAGCTACGAGCAGTACTTC; cdr3_aa: CASSPGTSYEQYF
v_call: TRBV6-5; j_call: TRBJ1-1; clone_size: -; d_call: -; cdr3_nt: TGTGCCAGCAGACGGTCCGGAGAGGCTTTCTTT; cdr3_aa: CASRRSGEAFF
v_call: TRBV10-1; j_call: TRBJ1-3; clone_size: -; d_call: -; cdr3_nt: TGCGCCAGCAGTGAGTTCCTTGGAAACACCATATATTTT; cdr3_aa: CASSEFLGNTIYF
v_call: TRBV7-9; j_call: TRBJ1-6; clone_size: few; d_call: TRBD1; cdr3_nt: TGTGCCAGCAGCCCTCGACGGACAGGGAGTTACTCACCCCTCCACTTT; cdr3_aa: CASSPRRTGSYSPLHF
v_call: TRBV6-1; j_call: TRBJ2-7; clone_size: once; d_call: -; cdr3_nt: TGTGCCAGCAGGGCAGGGTATTACGAGCAGTACTTC; cdr3_aa: CASRAGYYEQYF
v_call: TRBV6-5; j_call: TRBJ1-4; clone_size: -; d_call: TRBD1; cdr3_nt: TGTGCCAGCAGTTACTCGAGCGGGACAGGGGAAAAACTGTTTTTT; cdr3_aa: CASSYSSGTGEKLFF
v_call: TRBV28; j_call: TRBJ2-2; clone_size: -; d_call: -; cdr3_nt: TGTGCCAGCAGCGGGAGCTTATCCGGGGAGCTGTTTTTT; cdr3_aa: CASSGSLSGELFF
v_call: TRBV27; j_call: TRBJ1-6; clone_size: -; d_call: TRBD1; cdr3_nt: TGTGCCAGCAGTCCTAAGGGACAGGGGAGCTCCTATAATTCACCCCTCCACTTT; cdr3_aa: CASSPKGQGSSYNSPLHF
v_call: TRBV10-3; j_call: TRBJ2-7; clone_size: -; d_call: TRBD2; cdr3_nt: TGTGCCATCACGGGACTAGCGGGAGGGAACGAGCAGTACTTC; cdr3_aa: CAITGLAGGNEQYF
v_call: TRBV10-3; j_call: TRBJ2-7; clone_size: -; d_call: -; cdr3_nt: TGTGCCAGCCATCCGGGACTCGTAACCTACGAGCAGTACTTC; cdr3_aa: CASHPGLVTYEQYF
v_call: TRBV6-5; j_call: TRBJ2-7; clone_size: -; d_call: TRBD1; cdr3_nt: TGTGCCAGCAGCCGCGGAGGACAGGGGTCCTACGAGCAGTACTTC; cdr3_aa: CASSRGGQGSYEQYF
v_call: TRBV2; j_call: TRBJ1-1; clone_size: -; d_call: -; cdr3_nt: TGTGCCAGCAGTGATTTCAGGGGCGGGACTGAAGCTTTCTTT; cdr3_aa: CASSDFRGGTEAFF
v_call: TRBV2; j_call: TRBJ1-1; clone_size: -; d_call: -; cdr3_nt: TGTGCCAGCAGTGAAGTAGGGATTGGTGTTAAGGGGGAGAACACTGAAGCTTTCTTT; cdr3_aa: CASSEVGIGVKGENTEAFF
v_call: TRBV14; j_call: TRBJ1-6; clone_size: -; d_call: -; cdr3_nt: TGTGCCAGCAGCACGGGGCGTAATTCACCCCTCCACTTT; cdr3_aa: CASSTGRNSPLHF
v_call: TRBV4-1; j_call: TRBJ1-2; clone_size: -; d_call: -; cdr3_nt: TGCGCCAGCAGCCAAGATGGGGCGCAGGAAATATATGGCTACACCTTC; cdr3_aa: CASSQDGAQEIYGYTF
v_call: TRBV5-6; j_call: TRBJ2-7; clone_size: few; d_call: -; cdr3_nt: TGTGCCAGCAGCTTGTTAGCCGTGGCTAATTCCGAGCAGTACTTC; cdr3_aa: CASSLLAVANSEQYF
v_call: TRBV6-4; j_call: TRBJ1-1; clone_size: -; d_call: -; cdr3_nt: TGTGCCAGTAGGACAAATCGGGCTTTCTTT; cdr3_aa: CASRTNRAFF
v_call: TRBV7-2; j_call: TRBJ1-1; clone_size: -; d_call: -; cdr3_nt: TGTGCCAGCAGCTTAGAGGGAAGGACCACTGAAGCTTTCTTT; cdr3_aa: CASSLEGRTTEAFF
v_call: TRBV7-2; j_call: TRBJ2-1; clone_size: -; d_call: -; cdr3_nt: TGTGCCAGCAGCTTTGGGGTCCCGGGTAATACTGAGCAGTTCTTC; cdr3_aa: CASSFGVPGNTEQFF